The 26 T cell receptor beta chains given below trace back to one sample, sequenced in a study of shared clonotypes between healthy human individuals. Generated by immunoSEQ multiplex PCR, the TCRdb table keeps only in-frame clones and is missing some. The sample has approximately 500,000 clones, approximately 80% seen once; the top ten hold about 12%. The sample consisted of PBMCs. The source of these receptors is a woman aged 40 to 50 in good health. Some clones in this sample may be carry-over from other donors' samples.

V and J are TRBV5-6 and TRBJ2-3; D is unresolved. Trimming cost V 5 bases and J 1 base, with 11 bases left between them. The CDR3 is made up of 14 amino acids. Germline V gene lookup returns CDR1 SGHDT and CDR2 YYEEEE. DNA for the CDR3: TGTGCCAGCAGGGTGGGCCTGGGCACAGATACGCAGTATTTT. Residues: CASRVGLGTDTQYF.

This clone was counted ten times or more. Other DNA sequences within the sample encode an identical CDR3. V and J are TRBV30 and TRBJ1-1; TRBD1 matches at 9 bases. CDR1 is GTSNPN and CDR2 is SVGIG in the germline V gene (reference sequence). This CDR3 is 16 amino acids long. Trimming cost V 7 bases and J 1 base; bases outside gene matches: 13. This CDR3 reads CAYIVPGQGSNTEAFF. CDR3 DNA sequence: TGTGCCTACATAGTCCCGGGACAGGGATCGAACACTGAAGCTTTCTTT.

The chain carries TRBV7-9 and TRBJ2-7; 9 bases agree with TRBD2. Germline CDR1 SEHNR, CDR2 FQNEAQ (reference sequence). CDR3 length: 15 residues. The ends lost 5 bases at V and 4 bases at J; junction bases unmatched: 9. CDR3 amino acids: CASSEIAGVSYEQYF. The CDR3 bases are TGTGCCAGCAGCGAGATAGCGGGAGTATCGTACGAGCAGTACTTC.

The chain employs TRBV29-1 and TRBJ2-3; 8 bases are a match to TRBD1. This CDR3 comprises 13 residues. The V segment lost 4 bases and the J segment 3 bases; nucleotides outside the gene matches: 3. CDR1 is SQVTM and CDR2 is ANQGSEA in the germline V gene. This CDR3 is CSVGTGITDTQYF. Written as DNA, the CDR3 is TGCAGCGTTGGGACAGGGATTACAGATACGCAGTATTTT.

The chain links TRBV19 to TRBJ2-7, with TRBD2 as a possible D gene (6 bases). CDR3 length: 14 amino acids. Germline CDR1 is LNHDA and CDR2 is SQIVND (reference sequence). The V end was cut by 6 bases, the J end by 3 bases, with 15 bases between. The CDR3 spells CASSHRGRGYEQYF. In DNA form, the CDR3 reads TGTGCCAGTAGCCATCGAGGGCGGGGCTACGAGCAGTACTTC.

This clone was picked up many times. This chain joins TRBV5-1 and TRBJ1-6; 9 nucleotides align to TRBD1. V was pared by 4 bases and J by 7 bases, with 6 bases of the junction left unmatched. CDR1 and CDR2 (germline): SGHRS, YFSETQ. This CDR3 has 15 residues. The CDR3 DNA reads as TGCGCCAGCAGCCCGCGGACAGGGGAAAATTCACCCCTCCACTTT. Translation gives CASSPRTGENSPLHF.

The gene calls are TRBV5-5 and TRBJ2-3; 13 bases agree with TRBD2. V dropped 5 bases and J dropped 5; count of bases not matched to a gene: 8. Germline V gives CDR1 SGHKS, CDR2 YYEKEE (reference sequence). The CDR3 covers 16 residues. The CDR3 coding sequence is TGTGCCAGCAGGCGGACTAGCGGGGGCCCCGGAGATACGCAGTATTTT. Residues: CASRRTSGGPGDTQYF.

CDR3 coding DNA: TGTGCCAGCAGCCAAGTCGGGGACACCTACGAGCAGTACTTC. Protein product: CASSQVGDTYEQYF. The V and J genes are TRBV4-2 and TRBJ2-7, with a possible D match to TRBD1 (6 bases). The ends were cut back, 1 base at V and 2 bases at J, with 9 bases in the middle. The germline V gene encodes CDR1 LGHNA and CDR2 YNFKEQ. The CDR3 sequence is 14 residues long.

The gene calls are TRBV7-9 and TRBJ1-1; unclear D gene. The CDR3 is 13 amino acids. Germline-derived CDR1 and CDR2 are SEHNR and FQNEAQ (reference sequence). V was pared by 3 bases and J by 7 bases, with 12 bases between. For the CDR3, the DNA is TGTGCCAGCAGCTTGACAAGAAACCTTGAAGCTTTCTTT. It codes for CASSLTRNLEAFF.

CDR3 region: CASSLFTGYEQYF. The DNA of the CDR3 is TGCGCCAGCAGCTTGTTCACAGGCTACGAGCAGTACTTC. The V call is TRBV5-1, the J call TRBJ2-7; D perhaps matches TRBD1 (5 bases). There are 13 residues in the CDR3. Between the trimmed V and J ends, which lost 1 base and 3 bases, there was a span of 8 bases. Germline CDR1 and CDR2: SGHRS and YFSETQ. The entire variable domain, with the rest obtained from reference TRBV5-1 and TRBJ2-7, is as follows: KAGVTQTPRYLIKTRGQQVTLSCSPISGHRSVSWYQQTPGQGLQFLFEYFSETQRNKGNFPGRFSGRQFSNSRSEMNVSTLELGDSALYLCASSLFTGYEQYFGPGTRLTVT.

The gene calls are TRBV4-3 and TRBJ2-5; 9 positions agree with TRBD2. The better agreement between TRBJ2-7 and the DNA end casts doubt on the J call. This CDR3 comprises 15 residues. Germline V gives CDR1 LGHNA, CDR2 YSLEER. CDR3 nucleotide sequence: TGCGCCAGCAGCCAAGATTTAGCGGGAGCCTACGAGCAGTACTTC. Translated: CASSQDLAGAYEQYF.

This chain connects TRBV28 to TRBJ2-7; no definite D call. The CDR3 contains 15 residues. The germline CDR1 and CDR2 sequences are MDHEN and SYDVKM. Trimming shortened V by 2 bases and J by 1 base, and 12 bases separated the two germline ends. In DNA form, the CDR3 reads TGTGCCAGCAGTTTAGGTGGGAAAGGATCCTACGAGCAGTACTTC. Translated: CASSLGGKGSYEQYF. Full variable domain (missing parts from reference TRBV28 and TRBJ2-7): DVKVTQSSRYLVKRTGEKVFLECVQDMDHENMFWYRQDPGLGLRLIYFSYDVKMKEKGDIPEGYSVSREKKERFSLILESASTNQTSMYLCASSLGGKGSYEQYFGPGTRLTVT.

In DNA form, the CDR3 reads TGTGCCAGCGAAAGGACTAGCGGGAGGGCGGAGGACTACGAGCAGTACTTC. Its translation is CASERTSGRAEDYEQYF. V and J are TRBV7-4 and TRBJ2-7, with 15 bases lining up with TRBD2. With 8 bases clipped from V and 3 bases from J, the junction kept 11 bases outside the gene matches. CDR1 and CDR2 from the germline V gene are SGHVT and SQSDAQ. The CDR3 length is 17 residues. Variable domain in full (rest from reference TRBV7-4 and TRBJ2-7): GAGVSQSPRYKVAKRGRDVALRCDSISGHVTLYWYRQTLGQGSEVLTYSQSDAQRDKSGRPSGRFSAERPERSVSTLKIQRTEQGDSAVYLCASERTSGRAEDYEQYFGPGTRLTVT.

This CDR3 reads CASVLRDPNTDTQYF. The CDR3 DNA reads as TGTGCCAGCGTCCTCAGGGACCCGAACACAGATACGCAGTATTTT. The gene calls are TRBV11-2 and TRBJ2-3; D may match TRBD1 or TRBD2 (5 bases each). Germline V gene sequence: CDR1 SGHAT, CDR2 FQNNGV. Trimming left V 8 bases short and J 2 bases short, with 17 bases between. The CDR3 contains 15 residues.

V gene TRBV4-1 combines with J gene TRBJ2-3; 9 bases are a match to TRBD2. The CDR3 sequence is 17 residues long. V shed 3 bases and J 7 bases; nucleotides not matched to a gene: 14. CDR1 is MGHRA and CDR2 is YSYEKL in the germline V gene. The DNA of the CDR3 is TGCGCCAGCAGCCATAATAGCGGGGGTCCATATGGAAATACGCAGTATTTT. Translated: CASSHNSGGPYGNTQYF.

V and J are TRBV28 and TRBJ2-7; the match to TRBD1 covers 9 bases. Germline V lookup: CDR1 MDHEN, CDR2 SYDVKM. The V and J ends lost 5 bases and 4 bases, in that order; junction bases with no gene match: 12. This CDR3 has 16 residues. CDR3 residues: CASSPGGQGGWYEQYF. Written as DNA, the CDR3 is TGTGCCAGCAGTCCGGGGGGACAGGGCGGATGGTACGAGCAGTACTTC.

The chain carries TRBV4-1 and TRBJ1-2, with 10 bases identical to TRBD1. V lost 1 base, J lost 3 bases, and 5 bases stayed unmatched. Germline CDR1 and CDR2: MGHRA and YSYEKL. The CDR3 runs to 16 residues. The CDR3 region is CASSQGGTGVDYGYTF. Here the CDR3 DNA reads TGCGCCAGCAGCCAAGGTGGGACAGGGGTGGACTATGGCTACACCTTC.

This chain joins TRBV14 and TRBJ1-2, with TRBD1 as a possible D gene (5 bases). Germline loops: CDR1 SGHDN, CDR2 FVKESK. The V gene lost 0 bases and the J gene lost 9 bases, with 17 bases spanning the gap. The CDR3 runs 15 residues. The CDR3 DNA sequence: TGTGCCAGCAGCCAAGATCTCGGGGCCCTACTTCGCTACACCTTC. Residues: CASSQDLGALLRYTF.

The J gene is TRBJ2-2, the V gene TRBV7-2, with TRBD1 matching 10 bases. Germline CDR1 reads SGHTA; CDR2 reads FQGNSA. V lost 6 bases to trimming and J lost 5 bases; unmatched junction nucleotides: 3. This CDR3 spans 14 amino acids. The CDR3 is CASSWTGGTGELFF. CDR3 nucleotides: TGTGCCAGCAGTTGGACAGGGGGGACCGGGGAGCTGTTTTTT.

The CDR3 region has the DNA TGTGCCAGCAGTTTTGACAGGGGGCGTTATGGGGGTCAGTTCTTC. Amino acid sequence: CASSFDRGRYGGQFF. The chain links TRBV27 to TRBJ2-1; 10 bases align to TRBD1. The CDR3 consists of 15 residues. After removal of 3 bases from V and 13 bases from J, the junction contained 12 bases not matched to a gene. Germline V gives CDR1 MNHEY, CDR2 SMNVEV (reference sequence).

This chain uses TRBV7-2 with TRBJ2-3; D remains unclear. V gave up 5 bases and J gave up 2 bases, with 20 bases separating them. There are 17 residues in the CDR3. Germline V gene data show CDR1 as SGHTA and CDR2 as FQGNSA. CDR3 sequence reads: CASSLQSGAGDTDTQYF. CDR3 bases: TGTGCCAGCAGCCTCCAGTCGGGTGCAGGCGACACAGATACGCAGTATTTT.

The V and J genes are TRBV18 and TRBJ1-5; D is undetermined. V lost 2 bases to trimming and J lost 2 bases, with 7 bases between them. The V gene's germline CDR1 is KGHSH and CDR2 LQKENI. This CDR3 contains 14 residues. The chain's CDR3 is CASSPTPGNQPQHF. The DNA for the CDR3 is TGTGCCAGCTCACCAACCCCGGGCAATCAGCCCCAGCATTTT. Full variable domain (missing parts from reference TRBV18 and TRBJ1-5): NAGVMQNPRHLVRRRGQEARLRCSPMKGHSHVYWYRQLPEEGLKFMVYLQKENIIDESGMPKERFSAEFPKEGPSILRIQQVVRGDSAAYFCASSPTPGNQPQHFGDGTRLSIL.

Notes on this clone: Other DNA sequences of this sample code for an identical CDR3. The J gene is TRBJ1-2, the V gene TRBV6-5, with no clear D. The CDR3 spans 13 residues. The V end was cut by 2 bases, the J end by 4 bases, with 8 bases between. In germline, CDR1 is MNHEY, CDR2 SVGAGI. CDR3 in DNA: TGTGCCAGCAGTTACAGGACGGCCTATGGCTACACCTTC. Translation gives CASSYRTAYGYTF.

The rearrangement joins TRBV28 to TRBJ2-4, with TRBD2 matching 8 bases. The CDR3 is 15 amino acids. Germline CDR1 reads MDHEN; CDR2 reads SYDVKM. V was pared by 3 bases and J by 4 bases, with 5 bases of the junction left unmatched. The CDR3 coding sequence is TGTGCCAGCAGTTTCCCCGGCGGGAGGAAAAACATTCAGTACTTC. Residues: CASSFPGGRKNIQYF.

The V gene is TRBV7-9, the J gene TRBJ2-4, with D maybe TRBD1 (5 bases). Per germline, CDR1 SEHNR and CDR2 FQNEAQ (reference sequence). The V end was cut by 5 bases, the J end by 1 base, with 18 bases between. CDR3 length equals 17 residues. This CDR3 is CASSQKGSILAKNIQYF. The CDR3 coding sequence is TGTGCCAGCAGCCAGAAGGGGTCTATCCTGGCCAAAAACATTCAGTACTTC.

V is TRBV7-2 and J is TRBJ2-7; 11 bases are a match to TRBD2. CDR3 size: 15 residues. The J segment lost 7 bases and the V segment lost 1 base, leaving 6 bases of the junction unmatched. Germline lookup yields CDR1 SGHTA and CDR2 FQGNSA. The CDR3 bases are TGTGCCAGCAGCTTAGAGACTAGCGGGATCAAAGAGCAGTACTTC. It encodes CASSLETSGIKEQYF.